The source of this T cell receptor (beta chain) is a study of identical twins. TCRdb recomputed calls from the 5' RACE reads with MiXCR, one row per CDR3 protein. The data contain about 810,000 distinct CDR3 sequences, 9% to 15% of them singletons. The sample was also linked to a second study, of yellow fever vaccine responses in identical twins.

The sequence was obtained from a woman aged 18-30 years in good health. The sequenced sample consisted of PBMCs.

The CDR3 loop reads CASSHSGTPNTEAFF. The CDR3 nucleotides read TGCGCCAGCAGCCATTCTGGGACACCGAACACTGAAGCTTTCTTT. The chain combines TRBV4-1 with TRBJ1-1, with D tentatively TRBD1 (6 bases). Trimming cost V 3 bases and J 1 base, with 12 bases left between them. The length of the CDR3 is 15 residues. Germline lookup yields CDR1 MGHRA and CDR2 YSYEKL.